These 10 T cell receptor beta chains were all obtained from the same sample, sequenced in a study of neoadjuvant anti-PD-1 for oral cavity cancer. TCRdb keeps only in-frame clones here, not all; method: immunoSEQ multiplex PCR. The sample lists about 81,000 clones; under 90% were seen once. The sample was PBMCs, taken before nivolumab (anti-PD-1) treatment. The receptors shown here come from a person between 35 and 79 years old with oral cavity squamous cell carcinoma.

CDR3 region: CASSLSTAQETQYF. CDR3 sequence (DNA): TGTGCCAGCAGTTTATCCACAGCCCAGGAGACCCAGTACTTC. This chain uses TRBV27 with TRBJ2-5, with D unclear. Trimming shortened V by 0 bases and J by 5 bases, and 10 bases separated the two germline ends. The germline CDR1 and CDR2 sequences are MNHEY and SMNVEV (reference sequence). The CDR3 consists of 14 residues.

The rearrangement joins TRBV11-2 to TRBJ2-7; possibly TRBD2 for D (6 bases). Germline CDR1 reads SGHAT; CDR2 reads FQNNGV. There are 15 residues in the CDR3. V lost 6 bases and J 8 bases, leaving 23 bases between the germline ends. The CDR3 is CASRFTEGGPYKQYF. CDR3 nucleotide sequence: TGTGCCAGCAGATTCACGGAGGGAGGCCCCTATAAGCAGTACTTC.

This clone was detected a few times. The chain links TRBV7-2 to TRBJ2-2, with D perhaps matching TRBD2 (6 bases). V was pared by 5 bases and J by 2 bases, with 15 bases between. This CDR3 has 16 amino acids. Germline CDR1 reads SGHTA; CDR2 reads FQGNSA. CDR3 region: CASSGPGLLNTGELFF. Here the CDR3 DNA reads TGTGCCAGCAGCGGCCCGGGACTCTTAAACACCGGGGAGCTGTTTTTT.

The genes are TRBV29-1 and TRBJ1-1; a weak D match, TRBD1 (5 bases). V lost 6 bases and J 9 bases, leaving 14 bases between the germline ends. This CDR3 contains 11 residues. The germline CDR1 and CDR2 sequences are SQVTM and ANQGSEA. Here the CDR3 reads CSVYNQGQAFF. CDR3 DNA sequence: TGCAGCGTCTACAATCAGGGACAAGCTTTCTTT.

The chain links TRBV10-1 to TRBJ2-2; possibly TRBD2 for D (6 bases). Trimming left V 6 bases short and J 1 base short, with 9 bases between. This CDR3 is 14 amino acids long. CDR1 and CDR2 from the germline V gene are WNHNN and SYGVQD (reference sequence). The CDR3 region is CASRAAGNTGELFF. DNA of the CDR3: TGCGCCAGCAGGGCAGCGGGGAACACCGGGGAGCTGTTTTTT.

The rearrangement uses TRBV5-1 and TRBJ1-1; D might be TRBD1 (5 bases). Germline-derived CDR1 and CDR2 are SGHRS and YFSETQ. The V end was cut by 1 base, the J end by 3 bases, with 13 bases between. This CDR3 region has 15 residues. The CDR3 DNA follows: TGCGCCAGCAGCTTGTTGGGGCGAGGGGACACTGAAGCTTTCTTT. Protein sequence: CASSLLGRGDTEAFF.

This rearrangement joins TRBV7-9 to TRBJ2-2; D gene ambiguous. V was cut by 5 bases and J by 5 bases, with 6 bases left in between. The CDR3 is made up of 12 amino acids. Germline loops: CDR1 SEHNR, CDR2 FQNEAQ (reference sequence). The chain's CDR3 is CASSLGTGELFF. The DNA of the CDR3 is TGTGCCAGCAGCCTCGGGACCGGGGAGCTGTTTTTT.

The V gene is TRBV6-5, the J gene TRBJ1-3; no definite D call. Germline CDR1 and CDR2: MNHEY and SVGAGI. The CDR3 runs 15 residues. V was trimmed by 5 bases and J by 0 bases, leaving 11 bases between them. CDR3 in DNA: TGTGCCAGCAGTGGGCTGAGAGGCTCTGGAAACACCATATATTTT. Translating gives CASSGLRGSGNTIYF.

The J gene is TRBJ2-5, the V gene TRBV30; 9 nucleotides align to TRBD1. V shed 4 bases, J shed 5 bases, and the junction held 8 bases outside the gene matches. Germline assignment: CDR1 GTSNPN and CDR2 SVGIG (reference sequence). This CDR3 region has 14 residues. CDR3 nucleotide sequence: TGTGCCTGGAATGGACAGGGGCCCGGGGAGACCCAGTACTTC. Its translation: CAWNGQGPGETQYF.

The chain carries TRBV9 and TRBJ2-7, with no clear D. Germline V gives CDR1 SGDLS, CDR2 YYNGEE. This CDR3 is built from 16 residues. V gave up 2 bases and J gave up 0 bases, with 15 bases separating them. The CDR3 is CASSVGDWVSSYEQYF. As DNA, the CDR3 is TGTGCCAGCAGCGTCGGAGACTGGGTTAGCTCCTACGAGCAGTACTTC. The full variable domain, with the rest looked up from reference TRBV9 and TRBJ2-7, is DSGVTQTPKHLITATGQRVTLRCSPRSGDLSVYWYQQSLDQGLQFLIQYYNGEERAKGNILERFSAQQFPDLHSELNLSSLELGDSALYFCASSVGDWVSSYEQYFGPGTRLTVT.